These 21 T cell receptor beta chains were sequenced from one sample in a study of OX40 agonist ivuxolimab in advanced cancers. Method: immunoSEQ multiplex PCR; TCRdb's copy keeps in-frame clones and lacks some. The sample records about 26,000 clones, more than 70% being singletons. Material: CD4+ or CD8+ T cells sorted from blood, obtained in a trial of the OX40 agonist ivuxolimab. These receptors were collected from an adult with an advanced solid tumor such as melanoma, head and neck, liver or kidney cancer.

V gene TRBV6-5 combines with J gene TRBJ1-2, with D possibly being TRBD1 (5 bases). CDR1 is MNHEY and CDR2 is SVGAGI in the germline V gene. The length of the CDR3 is 14 residues. V gave up 2 bases and J gave up 5 bases, with 12 bases separating them. The CDR3 protein is CASSYGTGRYGYTF. The CDR3 DNA reads as TGTGCCAGCAGTTACGGTACAGGAAGATATGGCTACACCTTC.

The chain employs TRBV28 and TRBJ1-4; a weak D match, TRBD1 (6 bases). CDR1 is MDHEN and CDR2 is SYDVKM in the germline V gene. The CDR3 is 13 residues long. V was shortened by 7 bases and J by 7 bases, with 13 bases between the two germline ends. CDR3 loop: CASTGGAGEKLFF. CDR3 DNA: TGTGCCAGCACGGGGGGCGCGGGTGAAAAACTGTTTTTT.

The gene calls are TRBV27 and TRBJ2-7; TRBD2 agrees at 10 bases. From germline, CDR1 is MNHEY and CDR2 SMNVEV (reference sequence). V shed 5 bases, J shed 6 bases, and the junction held 13 bases outside the gene matches. The CDR3 is 16 residues long. CDR3 nucleotide sequence: TGTGCCAGCAGTACTCAGCGGGAGGGCCCCGTGGGCGAGCAGTACTTC. Its translation is CASSTQREGPVGEQYF.

CDR3 coding DNA: TGTGCCAGCAGCTTGGACTCCGCAGATACGCAGTATTTT. As protein: CASSLDSADTQYF. The J gene is TRBJ2-3, the V gene TRBV5-4, with D uncertain. Germline loops: CDR1 SGHNT, CDR2 YYREEE (reference sequence). The CDR3 contains 13 residues. V was clipped by 0 bases and J by 4 bases, with 6 bases between them.

The chain employs TRBV9 and TRBJ2-1; D tentatively fits TRBD1 or TRBD2 (6 bases each). CDR1 and CDR2 (germline): SGDLS, YYNGEE. The V end was cut by 4 bases, the J end by 1 base, with 18 bases between. This CDR3 has 17 amino acids. The chain's CDR3 is CASSTPLTGASYNEQFF. The CDR3 DNA is TGTGCCAGCAGCACACCTTTAACGGGGGCGTCCTACAATGAGCAGTTCTTC.

This sequence joins TRBV5-1 and TRBJ1-3; tentative D call: TRBD1 (6 bases). There are 15 residues in the CDR3. V was pared by 4 bases and J by 0 bases, with 11 bases between. Germline loops: CDR1 SGHRS, CDR2 YFSETQ. The CDR3 DNA is TGCGCCAGCAGCCTACCGGACAGCTCTGGAAACACCATATATTTT. Its protein product is CASSLPDSSGNTIYF.

The chain uses TRBV9 and TRBJ2-5; D is unclear. The CDR3 has 14 residues. V gave up 10 bases and J gave up 2 bases, with 18 bases separating them. Germline assignment: CDR1 SGDLS and CDR2 YYNGEE. CDR3 loop: CAPINTWFQETQYF. The CDR3 nucleotides read TGTGCCCCCATTAATACCTGGTTTCAAGAGACCCAGTACTTC.

This sequence joins TRBV7-6 and TRBJ2-7, with TRBD1 matching over 7 bases. This CDR3 comprises 15 residues. V shed 7 bases and J 3 bases; nucleotides not matched to a gene: 12. The germline gives CDR1 SGHVS, CDR2 FNYEAQ. Here the CDR3 reads CASNHRGRSLYEQYF. CDR3 in DNA: TGTGCCAGCAACCATAGGGGGCGATCTCTCTACGAGCAGTACTTC.

The CDR3 region has the DNA TGCGCCAGCAGCCATCGGGGGACAGGGGGCACTGAAGCTTTCTTT. Protein product: CASSHRGTGGTEAFF. This sequence joins TRBV4-1 and TRBJ1-1; 11 bases match TRBD1. Trimming took 3 bases from V and 4 from J; bases not matched to a gene: 4. Germline V gives CDR1 MGHRA, CDR2 YSYEKL. The CDR3 runs 15 residues.

This clone was observed a handful of times. The chain links TRBV2 to TRBJ2-2, with D unresolved. The CDR3 length is 13 residues. Trimming removed 6 bases at V and 5 bases at J, with 10 bases between. CDR1 and CDR2 from the germline V gene are SNHLY and FYNNEI. CDR3 sequence: CASRDWGTGELFF. CDR3 DNA sequence: TGTGCCAGCAGAGATTGGGGAACCGGGGAGCTGTTTTTT.

The rearrangement joins TRBV4-2 to TRBJ2-5, with D perhaps matching TRBD1 (6 bases). The germline V and J ends were trimmed by 1 base and 11 bases, with 17 bases remaining between them. The CDR3 runs to 14 residues. The germline CDR1 and CDR2 sequences are LGHNA and YNFKEQ. DNA of the CDR3: TGTGCCAGCAGCCAAGGGTTACAGGGAAAAGAGCAGTACTTC. The encoded protein is CASSQGLQGKEQYF.

This clone was observed a single time. The gene calls are TRBV4-1 and TRBJ2-1, with TRBD2 matching 7 bases. CDR3 length: 14 residues. V gave up 3 bases and J gave up 8 bases; unmatched junction bases: 7. CDR1 is MGHRA, CDR2 YSYEKL, per germline. CDR3 nucleotides: TGCGCCAGCAGCCAGGGACCAGGGAGGGATGAGCAGTTCTTC. It translates to CASSQGPGRDEQFF.

Only a few counts were recorded for this clone. CDR3 nucleotides: TGTGCCAGCAGTGATACCCAGGGGGCCAACAATGAGCAGTTCTTC. Translated: CASSDTQGANNEQFF. The chain recombines TRBV6-4 with TRBJ2-1; 8 bases align to TRBD1. The CDR3 is 15 amino acids. V lost 3 bases, J lost 5 bases, and 6 bases stayed unmatched. Germline CDR1 MRHNA, CDR2 SNTAGT.

V gene TRBV27 combines with J gene TRBJ2-1; no firm D call. In germline, CDR1 is MNHEY, CDR2 SMNVEV (reference sequence). The V and J ends lost 6 bases and 6 bases respectively, with 9 bases between them. The CDR3 spans 12 residues. The DNA of the CDR3 is TGTGCCAGCAGGGCCCCGGGCAATGAGCAGTTCTTC. It is translated as CASRAPGNEQFF.

This rearrangement joins TRBV29-1 to TRBJ2-2; 7 positions match TRBD1. CDR3 length: 14 residues. Per the germline V gene, CDR1 is SQVTM and CDR2 is ANQGSEA. With 3 bases clipped from V and 6 bases from J, the junction kept 7 bases outside the gene matches. The CDR3 sequence: CSVEWSQGAGELFF. CDR3 DNA sequence: TGCAGCGTTGAGTGGTCCCAGGGGGCCGGGGAGCTGTTTTTT.

The chain is built from TRBV9 and TRBJ1-1; no clear D gene. The germline gives CDR1 SGDLS, CDR2 YYNGEE. This CDR3 has 14 amino acids. Deletions cut 3 bases from V and 0 bases from J, with 9 bases between. The CDR3 coding sequence is TGTGCCAGCAGCGAAGACGGCTTGAACACTGAAGCTTTCTTT. Protein sequence: CASSEDGLNTEAFF.

The rearrangement joins TRBV5-4 to TRBJ2-7; D possibly corresponds to TRBD1 (6 bases). The germline V gene encodes CDR1 SGHNT and CDR2 YYREEE (reference sequence). Trimming removed 1 base at V and 4 bases at J, with 12 bases between. This CDR3 is built from 14 residues. The CDR3 here is CASSLRQGMYEQYF. Here the CDR3 DNA reads TGTGCCAGCAGCTTGCGCCAGGGGATGTACGAGCAGTACTTC.

This rearrangement joins TRBV7-3 to TRBJ2-7, with D perhaps TRBD2 (7 bases). The CDR3 is 13 residues long. Germline lookup yields CDR1 SGHTA and CDR2 FQGTGA. V lost 5 bases, J lost 7 bases, and 15 bases lay in between. CDR3 region: CASSHGGQEEQYF. The CDR3 coding sequence is TGTGCCAGCAGCCACGGGGGGCAGGAGGAGCAGTACTTC.

The chain is built from TRBV7-9 and TRBJ1-1; TRBD1 aligns across 7 bases. This CDR3 contains 15 residues. Germline V gene sequence: CDR1 SEHNR, CDR2 FQNEAQ (reference sequence). V was clipped by 5 bases and J by 6 bases; unmatched bases: 12. CDR3 sequence: CASSPTTGRYAEAFF. The CDR3 bases are TGTGCCAGCAGCCCCACGACAGGGCGGTACGCTGAAGCTTTCTTT.

The chain links TRBV11-2 to TRBJ2-1; unclear D gene. With 0 bases removed from V and 0 bases from J, the gap between germline ends came to 12 bases. This CDR3 spans 17 amino acids. The germline CDR1 and CDR2 sequences are SGHAT and FQNNGV. The CDR3: CASSLDRPSGSYNEQFF. DNA of the CDR3: TGTGCCAGCAGCTTAGATCGGCCCTCGGGCTCCTACAATGAGCAGTTCTTC.

The V and J genes are TRBV2 and TRBJ2-7; the match to TRBD1 covers 9 bases. The germline V gene has CDR1 SNHLY and CDR2 FYNNEI. V gave up 5 bases and J gave up 6 bases; unmatched junction bases: 11. The CDR3 is 15 amino acids. The CDR3 protein is CASSFFRDRVFEQYF. The DNA for the CDR3 is TGTGCCAGCAGTTTTTTCCGGGACAGGGTCTTCGAGCAGTACTTC.